The clone carrying this T cell receptor (beta chain) was picked up many times. Its antigen remains unidentified. Germline V gives CDR1 MNHNS, CDR2 SASEGT. The germline V and J ends were trimmed by 7 bases and 8 bases, with 17 bases remaining between them. CDR3 length equals 14 residues. Overall study results and limits: Whole repertoires were not studied in the larger cohort, only one V-J beta rearrangement. Tumor memory CD4+ T cell TCR gene usage was found to cluster with blood and lymph node memory CD4+ cells and with lymph node naive CD4+ cells. Greatest tumor Treg TCR overlap was with tumor naive CD4+ cells.

Treg sorting used a CD4+CD25+CD127-/low gate. After constant-region reverse-primer amplification, full-length variable regions underwent semi-nested PCR with Nested Universal Primer A. TCRdb fed the 5' RACE reads into MiXCR, producing one record per CDR3 protein. This table has 30,000 or so distinct CDR3 sequences, 27% appearing once. Material: tumor-infiltrating Tregs sorted from the breast tumor. This receptor was obtained from a female donor with breast cancer. The chain recombines TRBV6-1 with TRBJ1-4; D is ambiguous. The CDR3 nucleotides are TGTGCCAGCATGCAGAGCACGATGGAAGAAAAACTGTTTTTT. Translated: CASMQSTMEEKLFF.